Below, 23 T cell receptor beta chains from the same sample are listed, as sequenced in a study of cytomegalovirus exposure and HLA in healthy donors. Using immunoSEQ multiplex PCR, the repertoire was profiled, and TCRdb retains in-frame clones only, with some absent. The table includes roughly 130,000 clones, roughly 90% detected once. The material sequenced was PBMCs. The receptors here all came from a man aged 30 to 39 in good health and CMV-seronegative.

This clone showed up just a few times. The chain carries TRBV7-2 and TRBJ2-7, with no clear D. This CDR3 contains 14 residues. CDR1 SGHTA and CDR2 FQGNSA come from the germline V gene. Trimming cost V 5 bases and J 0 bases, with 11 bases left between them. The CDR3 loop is CASSPAPGSYEQYF. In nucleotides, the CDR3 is TGTGCCAGCAGCCCAGCCCCGGGCTCCTACGAGCAGTACTTC.

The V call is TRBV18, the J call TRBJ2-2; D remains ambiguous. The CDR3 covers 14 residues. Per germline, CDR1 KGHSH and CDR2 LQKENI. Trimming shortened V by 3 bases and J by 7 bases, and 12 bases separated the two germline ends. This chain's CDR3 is CASSPSIVRGELFF. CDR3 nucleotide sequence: TGTGCCAGCTCACCCTCTATCGTTCGCGGGGAGCTGTTTTTT.

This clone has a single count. The CDR3 sequence: CASSTQSGTDTQYF. DNA for the CDR3: TGTGCCAGCTCAACTCAGTCGGGAACAGATACGCAGTATTTT. The chain joins TRBV18 to TRBJ2-3; D is perhaps TRBD2 (5 bases). Between the trimmed V and J ends, which lost 5 bases and 3 bases, there was a span of 12 bases. The germline gives CDR1 KGHSH, CDR2 LQKENI. This CDR3 has 14 residues.

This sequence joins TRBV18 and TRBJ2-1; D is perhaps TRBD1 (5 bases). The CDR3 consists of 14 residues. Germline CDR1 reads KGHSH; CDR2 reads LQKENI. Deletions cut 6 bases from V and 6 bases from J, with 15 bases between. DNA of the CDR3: TGTGCCAGCTCCTCTTTTGGGGCGGCCAATGAGCAGTTCTTC. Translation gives CASSSFGAANEQFF.

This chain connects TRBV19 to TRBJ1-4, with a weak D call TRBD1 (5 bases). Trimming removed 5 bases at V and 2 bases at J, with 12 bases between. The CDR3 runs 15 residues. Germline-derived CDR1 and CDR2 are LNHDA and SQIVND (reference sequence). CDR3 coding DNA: TGTGCCAGTAGTGCCTACGACAGCACTAATGAAAAACTGTTTTTT. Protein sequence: CASSAYDSTNEKLFF.

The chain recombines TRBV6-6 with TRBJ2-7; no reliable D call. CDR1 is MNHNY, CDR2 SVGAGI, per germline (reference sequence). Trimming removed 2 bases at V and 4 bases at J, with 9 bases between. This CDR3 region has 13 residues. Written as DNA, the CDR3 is TGTGCCAGCAGTTACACTAAAGAGTACGAGCAGTACTTC. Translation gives CASSYTKEYEQYF.

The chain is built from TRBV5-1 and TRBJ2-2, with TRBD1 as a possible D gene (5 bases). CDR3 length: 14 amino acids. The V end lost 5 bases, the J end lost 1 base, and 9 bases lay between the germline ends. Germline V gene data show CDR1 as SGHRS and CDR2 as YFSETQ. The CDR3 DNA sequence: TGCGCCAGCAGACCCGGACAGAACACCGGGGAGCTGTTTTTT. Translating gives CASRPGQNTGELFF.

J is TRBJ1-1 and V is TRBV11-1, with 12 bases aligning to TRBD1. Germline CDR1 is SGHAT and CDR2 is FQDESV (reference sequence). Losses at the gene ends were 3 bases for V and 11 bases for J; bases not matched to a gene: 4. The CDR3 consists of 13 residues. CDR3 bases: TGTGCCAGCAGCTTCCCGGGACAGGGGGCGGCTTTCTTT. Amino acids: CASSFPGQGAAFF. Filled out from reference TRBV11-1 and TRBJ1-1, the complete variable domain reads EAEVAQSPRYKITEKSQAVAFWCDPISGHATLYWYRQILGQGPELLVQFQDESVVDDSQLPKDRFSAERLKGVDSTLKIQPAELGDSAMYLCASSFPGQGAAFFGQGTRLTVV.

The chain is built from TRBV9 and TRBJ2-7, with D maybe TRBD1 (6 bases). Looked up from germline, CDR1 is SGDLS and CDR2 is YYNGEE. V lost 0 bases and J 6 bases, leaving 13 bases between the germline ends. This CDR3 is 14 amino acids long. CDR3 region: CASSVEARGVEQYF. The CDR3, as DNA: TGTGCCAGCAGCGTAGAGGCCAGGGGCGTCGAGCAGTACTTC.

CDR3 DNA sequence: TGTGCCAGTCGGTCGGGGGTCGAGCAGTACTTC. Residues: CASRSGVEQYF. The J gene is TRBJ2-7, the V gene TRBV19, with D possibly matching TRBD2 (6 bases). Germline CDR1 LNHDA, CDR2 SQIVND (reference sequence). The CDR3 loop spans 11 amino acids. Trimming stripped 8 bases from V and 6 bases from J, with 11 bases between.

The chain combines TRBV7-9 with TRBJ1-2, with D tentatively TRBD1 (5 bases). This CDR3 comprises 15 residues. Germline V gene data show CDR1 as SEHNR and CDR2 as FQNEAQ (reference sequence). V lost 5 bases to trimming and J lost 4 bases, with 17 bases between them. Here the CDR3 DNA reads TGTGCCAGCAGCGCACAGGAGGAGGGGCTCTATGGCTACACCTTC. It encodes CASSAQEEGLYGYTF. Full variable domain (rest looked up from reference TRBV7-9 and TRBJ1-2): DTGVSQNPRHKITKRGQNVTFRCDPISEHNRLYWYRQTLGQGPEFLTYFQNEAQLEKSRLLSDRFSAERPKGSFSTLEIQRTEQGDSAMYLCASSAQEEGLYGYTFGSGTRLTVV.

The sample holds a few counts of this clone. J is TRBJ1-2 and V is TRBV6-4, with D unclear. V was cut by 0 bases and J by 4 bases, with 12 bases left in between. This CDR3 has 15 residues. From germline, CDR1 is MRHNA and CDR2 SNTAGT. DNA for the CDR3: TGTGCCAGCAGTGACTCCTTCGAGGGAGGCTATGGCTACACCTTC. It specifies CASSDSFEGGYGYTF.

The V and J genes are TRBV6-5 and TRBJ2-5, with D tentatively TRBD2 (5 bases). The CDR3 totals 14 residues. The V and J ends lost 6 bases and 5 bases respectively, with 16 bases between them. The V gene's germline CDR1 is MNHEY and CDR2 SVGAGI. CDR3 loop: CASRPRLAYETQYF. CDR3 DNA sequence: TGTGCCAGCAGACCCCGCCTAGCATACGAGACCCAGTACTTC.

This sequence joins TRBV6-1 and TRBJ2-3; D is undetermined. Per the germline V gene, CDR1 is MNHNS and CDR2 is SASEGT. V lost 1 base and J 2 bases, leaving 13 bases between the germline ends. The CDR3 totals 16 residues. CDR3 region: CASSEEMTPSTDTQYF. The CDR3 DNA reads TGTGCCAGCAGTGAAGAAATGACACCTTCCACAGATACGCAGTATTTT.

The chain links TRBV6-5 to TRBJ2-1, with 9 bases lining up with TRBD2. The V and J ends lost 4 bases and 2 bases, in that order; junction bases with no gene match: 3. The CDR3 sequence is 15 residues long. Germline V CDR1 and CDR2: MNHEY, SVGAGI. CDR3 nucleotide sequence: TGTGCCAGCAGTTTAGCGGGAGTTGCCTACAATGAGCAGTTCTTC. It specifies CASSLAGVAYNEQFF.

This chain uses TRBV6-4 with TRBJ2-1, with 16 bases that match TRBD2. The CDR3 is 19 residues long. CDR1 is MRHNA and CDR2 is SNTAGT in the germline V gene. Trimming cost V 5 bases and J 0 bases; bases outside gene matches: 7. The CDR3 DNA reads TGTGCCAGCAGTCGGGGACTAGCGGGAGGGCCGAGCTCCTACAATGAGCAGTTCTTC. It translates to CASSRGLAGGPSSYNEQFF.

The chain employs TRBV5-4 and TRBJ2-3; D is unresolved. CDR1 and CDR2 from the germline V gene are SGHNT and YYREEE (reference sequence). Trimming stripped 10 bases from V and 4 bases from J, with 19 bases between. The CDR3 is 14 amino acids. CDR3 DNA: TGTGCCCCGCATGGGCCGGATACAGCAGATACGCAGTATTTT. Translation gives CAPHGPDTADTQYF.

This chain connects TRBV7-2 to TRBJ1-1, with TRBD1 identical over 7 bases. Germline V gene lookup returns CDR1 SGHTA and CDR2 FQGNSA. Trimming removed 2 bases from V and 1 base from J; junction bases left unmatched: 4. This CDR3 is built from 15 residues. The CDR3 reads CASSLRGLWNTEAFF. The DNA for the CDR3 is TGTGCCAGCAGCTTAAGGGGGCTATGGAACACTGAAGCTTTCTTT.

The CDR3 coding sequence is TGTGCCAGCAGTCCCGCCTCGAAAACCCGAGGCAAAAACATTCAGTACTTC. This codes for CASSPASKTRGKNIQYF. This chain uses TRBV27 with TRBJ2-4; D remains ambiguous. Between the trimmed V and J ends, which lost 5 bases and 3 bases, there was a span of 20 bases. CDR1 and CDR2 from the germline V gene are MNHEY and SMNVEV (reference sequence). The CDR3 is 17 amino acids.

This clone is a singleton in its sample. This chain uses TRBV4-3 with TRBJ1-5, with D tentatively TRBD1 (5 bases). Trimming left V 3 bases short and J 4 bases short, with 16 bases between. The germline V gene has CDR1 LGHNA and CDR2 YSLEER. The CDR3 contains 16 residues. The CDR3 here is CASSQGLWGGNQPQHF. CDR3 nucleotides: TGCGCCAGCAGCCAGGGATTATGGGGGGGGAATCAGCCCCAGCATTTT.

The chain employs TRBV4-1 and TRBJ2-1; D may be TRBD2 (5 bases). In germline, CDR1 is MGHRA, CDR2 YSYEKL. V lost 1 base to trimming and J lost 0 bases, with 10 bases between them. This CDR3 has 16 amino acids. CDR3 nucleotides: TGCGCCAGCAGCCAAGGGCTAGCCCTCTCCTACAATGAGCAGTTCTTC. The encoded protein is CASSQGLALSYNEQFF.

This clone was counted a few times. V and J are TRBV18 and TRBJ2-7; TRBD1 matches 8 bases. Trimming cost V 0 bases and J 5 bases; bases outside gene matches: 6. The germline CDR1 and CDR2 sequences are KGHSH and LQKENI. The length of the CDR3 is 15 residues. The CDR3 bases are TGTGCCAGCTCACCACCGGGACAGGCTGCGCACGAGCAGTACTTC. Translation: CASSPPGQAAHEQYF.

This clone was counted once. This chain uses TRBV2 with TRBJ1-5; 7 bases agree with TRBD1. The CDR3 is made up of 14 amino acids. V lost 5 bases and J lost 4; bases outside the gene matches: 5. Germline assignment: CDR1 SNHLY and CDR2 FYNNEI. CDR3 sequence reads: CASSRGGQNQPQHF. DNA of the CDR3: TGTGCCAGCAGTCGGGGGGGACAGAATCAGCCCCAGCATTTT.